Shown below are 22 T cell receptor beta chains from a single sample sequenced in a study of T cell changes during pregnancy in multiple sclerosis (dated by TCRdb to about 2019). Preparation of the library involved the immunoSEQ multiplex PCR assay. As stored in TCRdb, this immuneACCESS dataset retains in-frame rearrangements with V and J assigned. A fraction of the clones does not appear; measured against another copy, unresolved V genes explain less than half of the discrepancy, and the remainder lacks a known reason. The sample yields approximately 23,000 clones; roughly 90% were counted once. The ten biggest clones cover 0.63% of the sample. The material was CD4+ T cells from peripheral blood mononuclear cells, obtained after pregnancy. All receptors derive from a female donor in good health, enrolled as a control in a pregnancy study.

V is TRBV30 and J is TRBJ1-2, with TRBD1 as a possible D gene (5 bases). Trimming shortened V by 3 bases and J by 6 bases, and 11 bases separated the two germline ends. The length of the CDR3 is 12 residues. The germline gives CDR1 GTSNPN, CDR2 SVGIG (reference sequence). The CDR3 coding sequence is TGTGCCTGGAGAGGGGATTCCCATGGCTACACCTTC. This sequence encodes CAWRGDSHGYTF. The variable domain in full, with the rest retrieved from reference TRBV30 and TRBJ1-2, is SQTIHQWPATLVQPVGSPLSLECTVEGTSNPNLYWYRQAAGRGLQLLFYSVGIGQISSEVPQNLSASRPQDRQFILSSKKLLLSDSGFYLCAWRGDSHGYTFGSGTRLTVV.

The gene calls are TRBV7-9 and TRBJ1-4; D gene unclear. Trimming cost V 4 bases and J 3 bases, with 6 bases left between them. This CDR3 comprises 13 residues. CDR1 is SEHNR, CDR2 FQNEAQ, per germline (reference sequence). CDR3 sequence: CASSSRPNEKLFF. CDR3 nucleotides: TGTGCCAGCAGCTCCCGTCCTAATGAAAAACTGTTTTTT.

This chain links TRBV20-1 with TRBJ2-5, with D unresolved. Trimming cost V 0 bases and J 7 bases, with 6 bases left between them. The CDR3 sequence is 11 residues long. From germline, CDR1 is DFQATT and CDR2 SNEGSKA (reference sequence). The CDR3 coding sequence is TGCAGTGCTAGAGACGTAGCGACCCAGTACTTC. Encoded protein: CSARDVATQYF.

J is TRBJ2-2 and V is TRBV6-6; 9 nucleotides agree with TRBD2. CDR3 length equals 15 residues. The J segment lost 0 bases and the V segment lost 7 bases, leaving 3 bases of the junction unmatched. Germline CDR1 is MNHNY and CDR2 is SVGAGI (reference sequence). CDR3 nucleotide sequence: TGTGCCAGCAAGCGGGGGGCGCCGAACACCGGGGAGCTGTTTTTT. This gives the protein CASKRGAPNTGELFF.

V usage is TRBV20-1 and J usage is TRBJ1-1; D is unclear. V was cut by 2 bases and J by 11 bases, with 6 bases left in between. Germline lookup yields CDR1 DFQATT and CDR2 SNEGSKA (reference sequence). The CDR3 spans 9 residues. The CDR3 nucleotides are TGCAGTGCTAGACGACTTGCTTTCTTT. Translation: CSARRLAFF.

The chain combines TRBV4-2 with TRBJ2-3; the match to TRBD2 covers 13 bases. The CDR3 loop spans 19 amino acids. Germline CDR1 reads LGHNA; CDR2 reads YNFKEQ. The junction had 12 bases not matched to a gene; V was cut back by 0 bases and J by 6 bases. The CDR3, as DNA: TGTGCCAGCAGCCAAGATCATATTAGGACTAGCGGGGGTTGGGATACGCAGTATTTT. Protein sequence: CASSQDHIRTSGGWDTQYF.

Comments on this clone: An end of the junction differs from the germline gene, which may be a read error. CDR3 in amino acids: CASSPPGTSGSSAEQYF. In nucleotides, the CDR3 is TGTGCCAGCTCCCCACCCGGGACTAGCGGGAGTTCGGCCGAGCAGTACTTC. J is TRBJ2-7 and V is TRBV18; 14 bases map to TRBD2. Germline-derived CDR1 and CDR2 are KGHSH and LQKENI. This CDR3 region has 17 residues.

The genes are TRBV23-1 and TRBJ1-3; no clear D. TRBV23-1 is designated an ORF whose function remains uncertain. Trimming removed 0 bases from V and 2 bases from J, with 14 bases in between. The CDR3 has 17 residues. CDR3 protein: CASSQSSQEATGNTIYF. Written as DNA, the CDR3 is TGCGCCAGCAGTCAATCGTCCCAGGAGGCCACTGGAAACACCATATATTTT.

This chain uses TRBV19 with TRBJ2-1; the D gene is possibly TRBD2 (6 bases). V lost 8 bases, J lost 7 bases, and 15 bases lay in between. Germline CDR1 and CDR2: LNHDA and SQIVND (reference sequence). There are 13 residues in the CDR3. The CDR3 region is CASLAGINNEQFF. In DNA form, the CDR3 reads TGTGCCAGTCTGGCGGGAATTAATAATGAGCAGTTCTTC.

Here the CDR3 DNA reads TGTGCCAGCCGGGACACACAATCACCCCTCCACTTT. This codes for CASRDTQSPLHF. This rearrangement joins TRBV2 to TRBJ1-6, with D perhaps TRBD1 (6 bases). The CDR3 covers 12 residues. Trimming stripped 8 bases from V and 10 bases from J, with 12 bases between. Germline values: CDR1 SNHLY, CDR2 FYNNEI.

The chain uses TRBV7-9 and TRBJ2-1; 9 bases line up with TRBD1. J was trimmed by 8 bases and V by 5 bases; bases with no gene match: 7. The germline V gene encodes CDR1 SEHNR and CDR2 FQNEAQ (reference sequence). The CDR3 sequence is 14 residues long. The CDR3 sequence is CASSGGTGWDEQFF. The CDR3, as DNA: TGTGCCAGCAGCGGCGGGACAGGGTGGGATGAGCAGTTCTTC. The full variable domain, rest sourced from reference TRBV7-9 and TRBJ2-1, is DTGVSQNPRHKITKRGQNVTFRCDPISEHNRLYWYRQTLGQGPEFLTYFQNEAQLEKSRLLSDRFSAERPKGSFSTLEIQRTEQGDSAMYLCASSGGTGWDEQFFGPGTRLTVL.

This chain links TRBV28 with TRBJ1-1; 7 nucleotides match TRBD1. V was pared by 8 bases and J by 2 bases, with 8 bases of the junction left unmatched. Germline values: CDR1 MDHEN, CDR2 SYDVKM. CDR3 size: 14 residues. CDR3 sequence (DNA): TGTGCCAGCCGGAGACAGGGCGGCAACACTGAAGCTTTCTTT. It codes for CASRRQGGNTEAFF. Based on the CDR3 plus reference TRBV28 and TRBJ1-1, the full variable domain is DVKVTQSSRYLVKRTGEKVFLECVQDMDHENMFWYRQDPGLGLRLIYFSYDVKMKEKGDIPEGYSVSREKKERFSLILESASTNQTSMYLCASRRQGGNTEAFFGQGTRLTVV.

This chain joins TRBV19 and TRBJ1-4; D gene uncertain. CDR3 size: 15 residues. The germline V gene encodes CDR1 LNHDA and CDR2 SQIVND (reference sequence). Trimming took off 4 bases at V and 1 base at J, with 10 bases between the two ends. The CDR3 region has the DNA TGTGCCAGTAGTAGGGCAGGAAGAACTAATGAAAAACTGTTTTTT. Translation gives CASSRAGRTNEKLFF.

V usage is TRBV29-1 and J usage is TRBJ2-5; no reliable D call. The end of the DNA aligns better with TRBJ2-7, so the J call may be wrong. Germline V gene sequence: CDR1 SQVTM, CDR2 ANQGSEA. The CDR3 covers 14 residues. CDR3 in amino acids: CSVTSHGGSYEQYF. The CDR3 DNA reads TGCAGCGTTACTTCTCATGGCGGCTCCTACGAGCAGTACTTC.

The chain uses TRBV2 and TRBJ2-7; 8 nucleotides align to TRBD2. Trimming cost V 4 bases and J 1 base; bases outside gene matches: 6. The CDR3 loop spans 15 amino acids. From germline, CDR1 is SNHLY and CDR2 FYNNEI. The CDR3 nucleotides are TGTGCCAGCAGTGGAGCACTAGCGGATTCCTACGAGCAGTACTTC. It is translated as CASSGALADSYEQYF.

The chain employs TRBV7-9 and TRBJ1-4; D possibly corresponds to TRBD1 (5 bases). Looked up from germline, CDR1 is SEHNR and CDR2 is FQNEAQ (reference sequence). Trimming removed 5 bases from V and 8 bases from J, with 15 bases in between. This CDR3 spans 14 amino acids. CDR3 DNA: TGTGCCAGCAGCAGAGATGGGGCTGGCGAAAAACTGTTTTTT. Translation: CASSRDGAGEKLFF.

The CDR3 DNA follows: TGTGCCAGCAGCCCCTGGGGTAGCGGGAGGCAGGAGACCCAGTACTTC. The encoded protein is CASSPWGSGRQETQYF. The chain links TRBV7-3 to TRBJ2-5, with TRBD2 matching 10 bases. The CDR3 contains 16 residues. V shed 5 bases, J shed 5 bases, and the junction held 11 bases outside the gene matches. Looked up from germline, CDR1 is SGHTA and CDR2 is FQGTGA.

This CDR3 is CASSSNPRSTTPDGYTF. The CDR3 DNA sequence: TGTGCCAGCAGCTCTAACCCCCGTTCGACTACCCCAGATGGCTACACCTTC. This chain uses TRBV7-9 with TRBJ1-2; D not resolved. The V gene's germline CDR1 is SEHNR and CDR2 FQNEAQ (reference sequence). The CDR3 extends over 17 amino acids. V lost 4 bases, J lost 6 bases, and 24 bases lay in between.

J is TRBJ1-3 and V is TRBV7-2; no reliable D call. CDR1 and CDR2 (germline): SGHTA, FQGNSA. CDR3 size: 13 residues. V lost 4 bases, J lost 4 bases, and 8 bases lay in between. The CDR3 here is CASSSNRGNTIYF. The CDR3 region has the DNA TGTGCCAGCAGCTCTAATAGAGGAAACACCATATATTTT.

The chain's CDR3 is CASSSRGSPYEQYF. CDR3 coding DNA: TGTGCCAGCAGTTCCCGCGGGAGCCCCTACGAGCAGTACTTC. The rearrangement joins TRBV28 to TRBJ2-7; 7 nucleotides match TRBD2. Per the germline V gene, CDR1 is MDHEN and CDR2 is SYDVKM. V lost 4 bases and J lost 2; bases outside the gene matches: 5. The CDR3 length is 14 residues.

V gene TRBV7-2 combines with J gene TRBJ2-2; the match to TRBD1 covers 7 bases. The CDR3 totals 16 residues. Germline V CDR1 and CDR2: SGHTA, FQGNSA. With 6 bases clipped from V and 1 base from J, the junction kept 8 bases outside the gene matches. CDR3 loop: CASRSAGTVNTGELFF. CDR3 bases: TGTGCCAGCAGGTCAGCCGGGACAGTGAACACCGGGGAGCTGTTTTTT.

The J gene is TRBJ2-1, the V gene TRBV18; 8 nucleotides align to TRBD1. Germline V gene data show CDR1 as KGHSH and CDR2 as LQKENI. This CDR3 comprises 16 residues. V was clipped by 3 bases and J by 1 base; unmatched bases: 5. As DNA, the CDR3 is TGTGCCAGCTCACCGAACACAGGGGGATCCTACAATGAGCAGTTCTTC. Translating gives CASSPNTGGSYNEQFF.